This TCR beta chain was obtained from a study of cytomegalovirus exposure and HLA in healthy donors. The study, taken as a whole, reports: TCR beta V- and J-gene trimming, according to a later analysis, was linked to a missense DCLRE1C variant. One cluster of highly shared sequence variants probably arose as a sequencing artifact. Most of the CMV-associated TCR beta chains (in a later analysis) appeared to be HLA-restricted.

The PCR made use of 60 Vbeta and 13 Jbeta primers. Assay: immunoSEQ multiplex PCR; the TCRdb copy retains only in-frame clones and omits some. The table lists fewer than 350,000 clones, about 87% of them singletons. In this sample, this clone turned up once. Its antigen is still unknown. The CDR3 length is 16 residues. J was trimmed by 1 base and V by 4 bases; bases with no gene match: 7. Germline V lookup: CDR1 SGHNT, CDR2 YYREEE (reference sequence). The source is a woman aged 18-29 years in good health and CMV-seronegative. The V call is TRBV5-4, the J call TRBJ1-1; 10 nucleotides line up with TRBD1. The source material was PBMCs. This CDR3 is CASSPWDRGANTEAFF. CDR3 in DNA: TGTGCCAGCAGCCCATGGGACAGGGGCGCGAACACTGAAGCTTTCTTT.